This TCR beta chain was captured in a study of OX40 agonist ivuxolimab in advanced cancers. As for the study in general: The drug used for patients, ivuxolimab, was an agonistic anti-OX40 (CD134) antibody. At doses from 0.01 to 10 mg/kg, patients were given intravenous ivuxolimab every 2 weeks. Study-wide points: Relative to CD4+, CD8+ T cells held more expanded clones on average. Expanded peripheral T cell antigen specificity was not determined.

This CDR3 has 14 residues. V lost 3 bases to trimming and J lost 0 bases, with 6 bases between them. Germline V gene data show CDR1 as SGHDT and CDR2 as YYEEEE. TCRdb keeps only in-frame clones here, not all; method: immunoSEQ multiplex PCR. Of tens of thousands of clones listed, 85% are singletons. On this clone itself: The target antigen is unknown.

Sequenced here: CD4+ or CD8+ T cells sorted from blood, sampled in a trial of the OX40 agonist ivuxolimab. The chain carries TRBV5-6 and TRBJ1-4, with no clear D. The sequence was obtained from an adult with an advanced solid tumor such as melanoma, head and neck, liver or kidney cancer. CDR3 sequence: CASSSWTTNEKLFF. The DNA for the CDR3 is TGTGCCAGCAGCTCCTGGACAACTAATGAAAAACTGTTTTTT. Using reference TRBV5-6 and TRBJ1-4 for the parts outside the CDR3, the full variable domain is DAGVTQSPTHLIKTRGQQVTLRCSPKSGHDTVSWYQQALGQGPQFIFQYYEEEERQRGNFPDRFSGHQFPNYSSELNVNALLLGDSALYLCASSSWTTNEKLFFGSGTQLSVL.